A selection of T cell receptor beta chains follows, all from one sample in a study of T-cell memory formation after mild COVID-19. TCRdb fed the 5' RACE reads into MiXCR, producing one record per CDR3 protein. The sample records some 320,000 distinct CDR3 sequences, approximately 16% being singletons. The sample consisted of PBMCs or a T cell subset sorted from them (not recorded which). Receptors were obtained from a man younger than 35 who had mild COVID-19 (a few samples of this study predate the infection). Cell type and time point are not known. CDR3s include the opening cysteine and the closing phenylalanine or tryptophan. Fields, in order: J gene, clone size, V gene, D gene, CDR3 protein, CDR3 DNA. The D gene is left open where the match is weak. Size is omitted from some rows. Given values are once, few, many or a class for expanded clones.

j_gene: TRBJ2-3; abundance: few; v_gene: TRBV24-1; d_gene: TRBD2; CDR3aa: CATSAPLGLAGGSTDTQYF; CDR3nt: TGTGCCACCAGTGCCCCTCTGGGACTAGCGGGGGGTAGCACAGATACGCAGTATTTT
j_gene: TRBJ2-3; abundance: few; v_gene: TRBV18; d_gene: TRBD2; CDR3aa: CASSPTYVAGASQYF; CDR3nt: TGTGCCAGCTCACCCACCTATGTAGCGGGGGCCTCGCAGTATTTT
j_gene: TRBJ1-5; abundance: few; v_gene: TRBV10-2; d_gene: TRBD1; CDR3aa: CASKLGTGVNQPQHF; CDR3nt: TGCGCCAGCAAACTCGGGACAGGCGTCAATCAGCCCCAGCATTTT
j_gene: TRBJ1-1; abundance: NA; v_gene: TRBV10-3; d_gene: NA; CDR3aa: CAISEVMNTEAFF; CDR3nt: TGTGCCATCAGCGAGGTCATGAACACTGAAGCTTTCTTT
j_gene: TRBJ2-2; abundance: few; v_gene: TRBV28; d_gene: NA; CDR3aa: CASSFRARGTGELFF; CDR3nt: TGTGCCAGCAGTTTTCGGGCCAGAGGCACCGGGGAGCTGTTTTTT
j_gene: TRBJ2-3; abundance: few; v_gene: TRBV20-1; d_gene: TRBD2; CDR3aa: CSAGLAGAADTQYF; CDR3nt: TGCAGTGCTGGACTAGCGGGGGCTGCAGATACGCAGTATTTT
j_gene: TRBJ1-2; abundance: NA; v_gene: TRBV12-3/TRBV12-4; d_gene: NA; CDR3aa: CASSSWSYGYTF; CDR3nt: TGTGCCAGCAGTTCCTGGAGCTATGGCTACACCTTC
j_gene: TRBJ1-1; abundance: NA; v_gene: TRBV29-1; d_gene: NA; CDR3aa: CSARDVNTEAFF; CDR3nt: TGCAGCGCCAGGGACGTGAACACTGAAGCTTTCTTT
j_gene: TRBJ2-3; abundance: NA; v_gene: TRBV19; d_gene: NA; CDR3aa: CASSGSQTRVRRYF; CDR3nt: TGTGCCAGTAGCGGGAGTCAGACTAGAGTACGGAGGTATTTT
j_gene: TRBJ1-2; abundance: few; v_gene: TRBV19; d_gene: TRBD1; CDR3aa: CASSRTGGFPNYGYTF; CDR3nt: TGTGCCAGTAGTCGGACAGGGGGCTTTCCCAACTATGGCTACACCTTC
j_gene: TRBJ2-5; abundance: many; v_gene: TRBV2; d_gene: NA; CDR3aa: CASRETLTARYQETQYF; CDR3nt: TGTGCCAGCAGGGAGACCCTGACAGCCCGATACCAAGAGACCCAGTACTTC
j_gene: TRBJ2-5; abundance: few; v_gene: TRBV7-2; d_gene: NA; CDR3aa: CASSLSVWLPEAETQYF; CDR3nt: TGTGCCAGCAGCTTATCGGTGTGGCTTCCCGAGGCGGAGACCCAGTACTTC
j_gene: TRBJ2-1; abundance: NA; v_gene: TRBV6-5; d_gene: NA; CDR3aa: CASSYGGGQGTFF; CDR3nt: TGTGCCAGCAGTTACGGGGGGGGGCAGGGGACGTTCTTC
j_gene: TRBJ2-1; abundance: NA; v_gene: TRBV5-5; d_gene: NA; CDR3aa: CASSLLGPQDEQFF; CDR3nt: TGTGCCAGCAGCTTGCTGGGGCCCCAGGATGAGCAGTTCTTC
j_gene: TRBJ1-4; abundance: NA; v_gene: TRBV10-3; d_gene: NA; CDR3aa: CAISETGKANEKLFF; CDR3nt: TGTGCCATCAGTGAGACGGGAAAGGCTAATGAAAAACTGTTTTTT
j_gene: TRBJ1-1; abundance: NA; v_gene: TRBV11-1; d_gene: NA; CDR3aa: CASSYGSDRTEAFF; CDR3nt: TGTGCCAGCAGCTACGGGTCCGACAGGACTGAAGCTTTCTTT
j_gene: TRBJ1-6; abundance: many; v_gene: TRBV7-8; d_gene: NA; CDR3aa: CASSLGSGVWIGGTYNSPLHF; CDR3nt: TGTGCCAGCAGCTTAGGGTCGGGGGTTTGGATCGGGGGAACCTATAATTCACCCCTCCACTTT
j_gene: TRBJ2-5; abundance: NA; v_gene: TRBV7-3; d_gene: TRBD1; CDR3aa: CASSRQGGGQETQYF; CDR3nt: TGTGCCAGCAGCCGACAGGGGGGGGGCCAAGAGACCCAGTACTTC
j_gene: TRBJ2-3; abundance: few; v_gene: TRBV12-3/TRBV12-4; d_gene: TRBD2; CDR3aa: CASSLWLAGRDTQYF; CDR3nt: TGTGCCAGCAGTTTGTGGCTAGCGGGGAGGGATACGCAGTATTTT
j_gene: TRBJ2-1; abundance: NA; v_gene: TRBV20-1; d_gene: TRBD1; CDR3aa: CSARGTGAKSYNEQFF; CDR3nt: TGCAGTGCTAGAGGGACAGGGGCAAAGTCCTACAATGAGCAGTTCTTC
j_gene: TRBJ1-5; abundance: many; v_gene: TRBV7-2; d_gene: NA; CDR3aa: CASSLGGFQPQHF; CDR3nt: TGTGCCAGCAGCTTGGGGGGCTTCCAGCCCCAGCATTTT
j_gene: TRBJ1-6; abundance: NA; v_gene: TRBV10-3; d_gene: NA; CDR3aa: CAINSNNSPLHF; CDR3nt: TGTGCCATCAACAGTAATAATTCACCCCTCCACTTT
j_gene: TRBJ1-5; abundance: many; v_gene: TRBV7-9; d_gene: NA; CDR3aa: CASSLGSGIPSNQPQHF; CDR3nt: TGTGCCAGCAGCTTAGGGTCCGGGATCCCGAGCAATCAGCCCCAGCATTTT
j_gene: TRBJ2-6; abundance: few; v_gene: TRBV2; d_gene: NA; CDR3aa: CATTLLTAGANVLTF; CDR3nt: TGTGCCACAACTCTCCTTACGGCTGGGGCCAACGTCCTGACTTTC
j_gene: TRBJ1-2; abundance: NA; v_gene: TRBV3-1; d_gene: NA; CDR3aa: CASSQDRGYDYTF; CDR3nt: TGTGCCAGCAGCCAAGATAGAGGGTATGACTACACCTTC
j_gene: TRBJ2-7; abundance: many; v_gene: TRBV7-2; d_gene: TRBD1; CDR3aa: CASSSATGAGYEQYF; CDR3nt: TGTGCCAGCAGCTCCGCCACAGGGGCGGGTTACGAGCAGTACTTC
j_gene: TRBJ2-5; abundance: many; v_gene: TRBV7-2; d_gene: NA; CDR3aa: CASSLDLETQYF; CDR3nt: TGTGCCAGCAGCTTAGATTTGGAGACCCAGTACTTC
j_gene: TRBJ1-6; abundance: many; v_gene: TRBV4-3; d_gene: TRBD1; CDR3aa: CASSYGQGTNSPLHF; CDR3nt: TGCGCCAGCAGCTACGGACAGGGAACTAATTCACCCCTCCACTTT
j_gene: TRBJ2-2; abundance: NA; v_gene: TRBV29-1; d_gene: TRBD1; CDR3aa: CSVPRQGGTGELFF; CDR3nt: TGCAGCGTACCGAGACAGGGGGGTACCGGGGAGCTGTTTTTT
j_gene: TRBJ1-1; abundance: few; v_gene: TRBV5-1; d_gene: NA; CDR3aa: CASSFAQSTEAFF; CDR3nt: TGCGCCAGCAGCTTTGCTCAGAGCACTGAAGCTTTCTTT
j_gene: TRBJ2-3; abundance: NA; v_gene: TRBV18; d_gene: NA; CDR3aa: CASSPPSIRGFFTDTQYF; CDR3nt: TGTGCCAGCTCACCACCCTCTATTCGGGGGTTTTTCACAGATACGCAGTATTTT
j_gene: TRBJ1-2; abundance: NA; v_gene: TRBV19; d_gene: NA; CDR3aa: CASTPPGGADYGYTF; CDR3nt: TGTGCCAGTACCCCCCCGGGGGGGGCAGACTATGGCTACACCTTC
j_gene: TRBJ2-7; abundance: NA; v_gene: TRBV3-1; d_gene: NA; CDR3aa: CASSQLRDYEQYF; CDR3nt: TGTGCCAGCAGCCAACTGAGAGATTACGAGCAGTACTTC
j_gene: TRBJ2-2; abundance: few; v_gene: TRBV4-1; d_gene: TRBD2; CDR3aa: CASSQEAGARAGELFF; CDR3nt: TGCGCCAGCAGCCAAGAAGCGGGGGCCCGGGCCGGGGAGCTGTTTTTT
j_gene: TRBJ1-1; abundance: few; v_gene: TRBV6-1; d_gene: NA; CDR3aa: CASRAIGRENTEAFF; CDR3nt: TGTGCCAGCAGAGCCATTGGGCGGGAGAACACTGAAGCTTTCTTT
j_gene: TRBJ1-1; abundance: NA; v_gene: TRBV5-1; d_gene: NA; CDR3aa: CASTIPGANTEAFF; CDR3nt: TGCGCCAGCACCATCCCGGGGGCTAATACTGAAGCTTTCTTT
j_gene: TRBJ1-1; abundance: few; v_gene: TRBV7-9; d_gene: NA; CDR3aa: CASSLVSGGNTEAFF; CDR3nt: TGTGCCAGCAGCTTAGTATCTGGAGGGAACACTGAAGCTTTCTTT
j_gene: TRBJ2-7; abundance: NA; v_gene: TRBV30; d_gene: NA; CDR3aa: CAWSAGIGYEQYF; CDR3nt: TGTGCCTGGAGTGCAGGGATAGGGTACGAGCAGTACTTC
j_gene: TRBJ2-5; abundance: NA; v_gene: TRBV29-1; d_gene: NA; CDR3aa: CSVVVSWYQETQYF; CDR3nt: TGCAGCGTTGTAGTCTCTTGGTACCAAGAGACCCAGTACTTC
j_gene: TRBJ2-1; abundance: NA; v_gene: TRBV6-2/TRBV6-3; d_gene: TRBD2; CDR3aa: CASSWGGPSYNEQFF; CDR3nt: TGTGCCAGCAGTTGGGGGGGTCCCTCCTACAATGAGCAGTTCTTC
j_gene: TRBJ1-4; abundance: few; v_gene: TRBV20-1; d_gene: NA; CDR3aa: CSAAGATNEKLFF; CDR3nt: TGCAGTGCAGCGGGGGCAACTAATGAAAAACTGTTTTTT
j_gene: TRBJ2-5; abundance: many; v_gene: TRBV7-4; d_gene: NA; CDR3aa: CASNYRPGQETQYF; CDR3nt: TGTGCCAGCAACTACCGACCCGGACAAGAGACCCAGTACTTC
j_gene: TRBJ1-1; abundance: few; v_gene: TRBV4-1; d_gene: NA; CDR3aa: CASSGHILGITEAFF; CDR3nt: TGCGCCAGCAGCGGACACATCCTAGGGATTACTGAAGCTTTCTTT
j_gene: TRBJ1-5; abundance: few; v_gene: TRBV6-2/TRBV6-3; d_gene: NA; CDR3aa: CASSGRRENQPQHF; CDR3nt: TGTGCCAGCTCAGGTCGGAGGGAGAATCAGCCCCAGCATTTT
j_gene: TRBJ1-1; abundance: few; v_gene: TRBV2; d_gene: NA; CDR3aa: CASRRVVGSNTEAFF; CDR3nt: TGTGCCAGCAGGAGGGTGGTAGGGTCGAACACTGAAGCTTTCTTT
j_gene: TRBJ1-5; abundance: NA; v_gene: TRBV6-2/TRBV6-3; d_gene: NA; CDR3aa: CASSRDLGRRTNQPQHF; CDR3nt: TGTGCCAGCAGTCGAGATCTGGGACGGCGGACCAATCAGCCCCAGCATTTT
j_gene: TRBJ2-6; abundance: NA; v_gene: TRBV9; d_gene: NA; CDR3aa: CASSARVSGANVLTF; CDR3nt: TGTGCCAGCAGCGCCAGAGTCTCTGGGGCCAACGTCCTGACTTTC
j_gene: TRBJ2-1; abundance: few; v_gene: TRBV7-3; d_gene: NA; CDR3aa: CASSPVRSNEQFF; CDR3nt: TGTGCCAGCAGCCCCGTCAGATCCAATGAGCAGTTCTTC
j_gene: TRBJ2-7; abundance: few; v_gene: TRBV20-1; d_gene: TRBD2; CDR3aa: CSARDPGGGNYEQYF; CDR3nt: TGCAGTGCTAGAGATCCCGGGGGGGGAAACTACGAGCAGTACTTC